This T cell receptor beta chain was obtained from a study of metastatic and nonmetastatic thyroid tumors. TCRdb ran MiXCR on the PCR reads. The data contain 20,000 or so clones, roughly a third of them seen just once; the ten biggest clones take up 12% to 15%. Prior to thyroid surgery, none of the patients had received any treatment. CDR1 is SSHAT and CDR2 is FNYEAQ in the germline V gene (reference sequence). The CDR3 runs to 15 residues. About this clone itself: An end of the junction differs from the germline gene, which may be a read error.

This clonotype was sampled from a female donor with papillary thyroid cancer or a benign thyroid nodule (not recorded which). Some clones in this sample may be carry-over from other donors' samples. Sequencing input: blood. The chain links TRBV7-7 to TRBJ1-5; 10 bases are a match to TRBD1. Here the CDR3 DNA reads TGTGCCAGCAGCTCGGGACAGGGGCTCAATCATCCCCAGCATTTT. Its translation: CASSSGQGLNHPQHF. Complete variable domain (other parts from reference TRBV7-7 and TRBJ1-5): GAGVSQSPRYKVTKRGQDVTLRCDPISSHATLYWYQQALGQGPEFLTYFNYEAQPDKSGLPSDRFSAERPEGSISTLTIQRTEQRDSAMYRCASSSGQGLNHPQHFGDGTRLSIL.